The 11 T cell receptor beta chains reported below all come from one sample, sequenced in a study of CD8 T cells in ankylosing spondylitis. TCRdb re-analysed the 5' RACE reads in MiXCR, keeping a single row per CDR3 protein. The sample shows roughly 160,000 distinct CDR3 sequences, approximately 10% of them seen only once. The sequenced material came from blood, either unsorted or a sorted T cell fraction (not recorded which). The receptors here all came from a female donor with ankylosing spondylitis or in good health (not recorded which).

This clonotype showed up many times. The chain links TRBV9 to TRBJ2-7; a weak D match, TRBD2 (6 bases). Trimming took 4 bases from V and 4 from J, leaving 18 bases between them. CDR1 and CDR2 (germline): SGDLS, YYNGEE. The CDR3 is made up of 15 amino acids. The CDR3 coding sequence is TGTGCCAGCAGCCCGACCGGAGGGCGCGGGTACGAGCAGTACTTC. Protein product: CASSPTGGRGYEQYF.

This clonotype showed up many times. CDR3 region: CASSYVQVDRAFF. DNA of the CDR3: TGTGCCAGCAGTTACGTGCAGGTTGATAGAGCTTTCTTT. This chain uses TRBV6-2 or TRBV6-3 with TRBJ1-1; D not resolved. V was clipped by 2 bases and J by 10 bases, with 14 bases between them. CDR3 size: 13 residues. Germline V gene lookup returns CDR1 MNHEY and CDR2 SVGEGT.

The chain uses TRBV12-3 or TRBV12-4 and TRBJ2-7; D unclear. The CDR3 contains 13 residues. The V end was cut by 6 bases, the J end by 3 bases, with 12 bases between. CDR3 sequence: CASSSDPFYEQYF. In DNA form, the CDR3 reads TGTGCCAGCAGCTCAGACCCCTTCTACGAGCAGTACTTC.

The chain combines TRBV20-1 with TRBJ2-1; no reliable D call. Per the germline V gene, CDR1 is DFQATT and CDR2 is SNEGSKA (reference sequence). The ends were cut back, 4 bases at V and 1 base at J, with 8 bases in the middle. The CDR3 length is 13 residues. In DNA form, the CDR3 reads TGCAGTGCTAATCCAAGTTCCTACAATGAGCAGTTCTTC. Protein: CSANPSSYNEQFF.

This clonotype came up a few times. This sequence joins TRBV7-9 and TRBJ2-7; 7 bases line up with TRBD2. The germline CDR1 and CDR2 sequences are SEHNR and FQNEAQ (reference sequence). The CDR3 is 14 residues long. V lost 4 bases and J lost 0; bases outside the gene matches: 3. The CDR3 region is CASSSWGGSYEQYF. The DNA for the CDR3 is TGTGCCAGCAGCTCTTGGGGGGGCTCCTACGAGCAGTACTTC.

This clonotype was counted between two and nine times. The chain employs TRBV4-3 and TRBJ2-1; 7 nucleotides match TRBD2. V was clipped by 1 base and J by 3 bases; unmatched bases: 3. Looked up from germline, CDR1 is LGHNA and CDR2 is YSLEER. This CDR3 is 15 amino acids long. The CDR3 DNA reads as TGCGCCAGCAGCCAAGGAAGCGGGGACTACAATGAGCAGTTCTTC. This encodes CASSQGSGDYNEQFF.

This clonotype has a handful of counts. The chain is built from TRBV24-1 and TRBJ1-5; TRBD1 might be the D (6 bases). Germline-derived CDR1 and CDR2 are KGHDR and SFDVKD. The CDR3 totals 19 residues. With 8 bases removed from V and 0 bases from J, the gap between germline ends came to 25 bases. CDR3 DNA sequence: TGTGCCACCAACGGGATTTGTAAAAGGGGGACCCATAGCAATCAGCCCCAGCATTTT. The encoded protein is CATNGICKRGTHSNQPQHF.

This clonotype was seen many times. V and J are TRBV7-8 and TRBJ2-1; D not resolved. V dropped 5 bases and J dropped 1 base, with 9 bases sitting between them. The CDR3 sequence is 14 residues long. Germline V lookup: CDR1 SGHVS, CDR2 FQNEAQ. The CDR3 DNA follows: TGTGCCAGCAGCCCCATAGGGTCCTACAATGAGCAGTTCTTC. It translates to CASSPIGSYNEQFF.

This clonotype was observed a handful of times. The J gene is TRBJ2-1, the V gene TRBV2; perhaps TRBD2 as D (6 bases). The CDR3 spans 13 residues. The germline gives CDR1 SNHLY, CDR2 FYNNEI. Trimming stripped 0 bases from V and 7 bases from J, with 7 bases between. For the CDR3, the DNA is TGTGCCAGCAGTGAAGCCGGGGGAAATGAGCAGTTCTTC. This sequence encodes CASSEAGGNEQFF.

V gene TRBV11-2 combines with J gene TRBJ1-1; D might be TRBD1 (5 bases). Germline V lookup: CDR1 SGHAT, CDR2 FQNNGV. The CDR3 has 13 residues. V lost 2 bases and J lost 3, with 7 bases in between. The chain's CDR3 is CASSLQGYTEAFF. DNA of the CDR3: TGTGCCAGCAGCTTACAGGGCTACACTGAAGCTTTCTTT.

V and J are TRBV12-3 or TRBV12-4 and TRBJ2-1, with 7 bases fitting TRBD1. With 3 bases clipped from V and 13 bases from J, the junction kept 3 bases outside the gene matches. This CDR3 spans 11 amino acids. CDR3 bases: TGTGCCAGCAGTTTGGACAGGTCCCAGTTCTTC. This codes for CASSLDRSQFF.